This record covers a single T cell receptor (beta chain). The data were produced by immunoSEQ multiplex PCR, yet TCRdb's version contains in-frame clones alone and is incomplete. The sample consists of 72,000 or so clones, 88% of them appearing once. This record belongs to a study of OX40 agonist ivuxolimab in advanced cancers. Unmatched junction bases numbered 16, after V lost 4 bases and J lost 0 bases. The germline V gene encodes CDR1 SGHTA and CDR2 FQGNSA. There are 19 residues in the CDR3. This receptor was obtained from an adult with an advanced solid tumor such as melanoma, head and neck, liver or kidney cancer. Sequences were derived from CD4+ or CD8+ T cells sorted from blood, sampled in a trial of the OX40 agonist ivuxolimab. This chain connects TRBV7-2 to TRBJ2-3, with TRBD2 matching over 7 bases. The CDR3 DNA sequence: TGTGCCAGCAGCTCCCAGTCTAGCGGCGGGAGTGCGAGCACAGATACGCAGTATTTT. Its translation: CASSSQSSGGSASTDTQYF.